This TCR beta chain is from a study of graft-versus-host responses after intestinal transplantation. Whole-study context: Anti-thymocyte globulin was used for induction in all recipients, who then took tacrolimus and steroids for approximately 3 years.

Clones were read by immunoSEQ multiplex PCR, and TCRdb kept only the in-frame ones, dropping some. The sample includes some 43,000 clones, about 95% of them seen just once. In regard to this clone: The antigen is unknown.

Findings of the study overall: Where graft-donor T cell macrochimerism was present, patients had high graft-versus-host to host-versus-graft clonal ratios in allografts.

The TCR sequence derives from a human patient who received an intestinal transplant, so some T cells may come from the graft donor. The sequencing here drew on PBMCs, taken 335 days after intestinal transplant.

The CDR3 DNA reads as TGTGCCAGCCAGCACGAATTACACGGTGGGGAAGCTTTCTTT. Translation gives CASQHELHGGEAFF. The gene calls are TRBV7-9 and TRBJ1-1; D gene unclear. Trimming cost V 8 bases and J 8 bases, with 21 bases left between them. Germline V gene data show CDR1 as SEHNR and CDR2 as FQNEAQ (reference sequence). This CDR3 spans 14 amino acids. Combining the CDR3 with reference TRBV7-9 and TRBJ1-1 gives the whole variable domain DTGVSQNPRHKITKRGQNVTFRCDPISEHNRLYWYRQTLGQGPEFLTYFQNEAQLEKSRLLSDRFSAERPKGSFSTLEIQRTEQGDSAMYLCASQHELHGGEAFFGQGTRLTVV.